There are a few counts of the clone carrying this TCR beta chain. This entry is derived from a study of T cell repertoires in cytomegalovirus infection. TCRdb fed the reads into MiXCR, producing one record per CDR3 protein. This table holds about 180,000 distinct CDR3 sequences, about 15% found once. Germline V lookup: CDR1 DFQATT, CDR2 SNEGSKA (reference sequence). CDR3 length equals 13 residues. V lost 6 bases and J lost 5; bases outside the gene matches: 3. Sequencing was done on a sample of CD8+ T cells from PBMCs. The chain is built from TRBV20-1 and TRBJ2-7, with 14 nucleotides matching TRBD2. The TCR comes from a human donor in good health (CMV status not recorded). Some clones in this sample may be carry-over from other donors' samples. The CDR3 loop reads CSAVGLAGDEQYF. CDR3 in DNA: TGCAGTGCCGTGGGACTAGCGGGGGACGAGCAGTACTTC.